This TCR beta chain was found in a study of T cell repertoires in cytomegalovirus infection. This clonotype was observed at least ten times. Its antigen remains unknown. With V trimmed by 6 bases and J by 4 bases, 8 bases remained unmatched. The CDR3 is made up of 15 amino acids. Germline V gene sequence: CDR1 SGHVS, CDR2 FNYEAQ. MiXCR was run by TCRdb on the reads, yielding one entry per CDR3 protein. The table shows 200,000 to 250,000 distinct CDR3 sequences, with 35% to 45% occurring only once. The source of this sequence is a human donor in good health (CMV status not recorded). Some clones in this sample may be carry-over from other donors' samples. The sample consisted of CD8+ T cells from cultured PBMCs, taken from culture after CMV antigen stimulation. The gene calls are TRBV7-6 and TRBJ2-2, with 7 bases aligning to TRBD1. The CDR3 coding sequence is TGTGCCAGCAGACCCAGGGGGAGCGGCACCGGGGAGCTGTTTTTT. Translating gives CASRPRGSGTGELFF.